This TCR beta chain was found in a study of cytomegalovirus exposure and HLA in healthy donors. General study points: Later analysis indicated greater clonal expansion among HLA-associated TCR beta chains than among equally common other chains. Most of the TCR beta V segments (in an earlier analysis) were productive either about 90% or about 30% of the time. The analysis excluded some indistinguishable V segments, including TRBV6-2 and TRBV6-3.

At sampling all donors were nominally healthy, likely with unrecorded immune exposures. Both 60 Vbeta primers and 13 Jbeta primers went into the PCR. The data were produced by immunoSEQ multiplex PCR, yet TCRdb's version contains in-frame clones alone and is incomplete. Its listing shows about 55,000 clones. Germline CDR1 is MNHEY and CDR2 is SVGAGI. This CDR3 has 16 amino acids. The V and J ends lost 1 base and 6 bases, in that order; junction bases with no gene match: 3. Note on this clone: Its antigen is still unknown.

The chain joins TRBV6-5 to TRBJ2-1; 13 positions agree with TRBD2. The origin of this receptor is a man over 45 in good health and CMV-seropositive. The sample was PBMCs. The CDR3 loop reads CASSYLGLAGSNEQFF. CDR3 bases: TGTGCCAGCAGTTACTTGGGACTAGCGGGAAGCAATGAGCAGTTCTTC.